These 28 T cell receptor beta chains were sequenced from one sample in a study of cytomegalovirus exposure and HLA in healthy donors. The study ran its PCR with 60 Vbeta and 13 Jbeta primers. TCRdb's copy holds only in-frame clones and misses some; the assay was immunoSEQ multiplex PCR. The sample includes about 98,000 clones, 81% seen only once; the top ten take approximately 1.5%. Sequenced input: PBMCs. The origin of the receptors is a man in his forties in good health and CMV-seronegative.

This sequence joins TRBV7-2 and TRBJ2-1; 8 bases line up with TRBD2. The germline CDR1 and CDR2 sequences are SGHTA and FQGNSA. There are 14 residues in the CDR3. J gave up 8 bases and V 3 bases, and 6 bases lay outside the gene matches. The CDR3 DNA reads TGTGCCAGCAGCTTGGGCGGGGGGAGCGATGAGCAGTTCTTC. As protein: CASSLGGGSDEQFF.

The genes are TRBV5-1 and TRBJ2-5; TRBD2 matches 9 bases. The J call could be wrong; TRBJ2-7 is a better fit for the DNA end. This CDR3 has 14 amino acids. Germline CDR1 is SGHRS and CDR2 is YFSETQ. The CDR3 is CASSLTSGSYEQYF. Here the CDR3 DNA reads TGCGCCAGCAGCTTGACTAGCGGGTCCTACGAGCAGTACTTC.

This clone was detected only a few times. J is TRBJ2-6 and V is TRBV7-9, with unresolved D. V was shortened by 4 bases and J by 2 bases, with 9 bases between the two germline ends. The CDR3 is 15 amino acids. In germline, CDR1 is SEHNR, CDR2 FQNEAQ (reference sequence). CDR3 bases: TGTGCCAGCAGCTCCCCCAGGACTGGGGCCAACGTCCTGACTTTC. Translating it yields CASSSPRTGANVLTF. Supplemented by reference TRBV7-9 and TRBJ2-6, the full variable domain reads DTGVSQNPRHKITKRGQNVTFRCDPISEHNRLYWYRQTLGQGPEFLTYFQNEAQLEKSRLLSDRFSAERPKGSFSTLEIQRTEQGDSAMYLCASSSPRTGANVLTFGAGSRLTVL.

V gene TRBV6-5 combines with J gene TRBJ2-7; perhaps TRBD1 as D (6 bases). Germline-derived CDR1 and CDR2 are MNHEY and SVGAGI. The V end was cut by 5 bases, the J end by 6 bases, with 17 bases between. The length of the CDR3 is 14 residues. The CDR3 bases are TGTGCCAGCAGTAAACAGGGTGGGAGCCCCGAGCAGTACTTC. It codes for CASSKQGGSPEQYF.

The rearrangement links TRBV19 to TRBJ1-5; D remains unclear. This CDR3 has 15 amino acids. Germline V gene lookup returns CDR1 LNHDA and CDR2 SQIVND (reference sequence). V shed 2 bases and J shed 9 bases, with 17 bases lying between them. The CDR3 DNA is TGTGCCAGTAGTATATCCGGGAGTTGGAGTCGGCCCCAGCATTTT. Translated: CASSISGSWSRPQHF.

The chain carries TRBV5-1 and TRBJ2-7; D remains unclear. The germline CDR1 and CDR2 sequences are SGHRS and YFSETQ. Deletions cut 1 base from V and 2 bases from J, with 10 bases between. The CDR3 consists of 14 residues. DNA for the CDR3: TGCGCCAGCAGCTTGCCAGCGTTAACCTACGAGCAGTACTTC. It specifies CASSLPALTYEQYF.

This clone appeared a few times. The chain links TRBV2 to TRBJ1-2; tentative D call: TRBD1 (5 bases). Germline CDR1 SNHLY, CDR2 FYNNEI. V dropped 6 bases and J dropped 2 bases, with 16 bases sitting between them. The CDR3 has 15 residues. CDR3 loop: CASSPFRGRNYGYTF. In DNA, the CDR3 is TGTGCCAGCAGCCCTTTTAGGGGCAGAAACTATGGCTACACCTTC.

The rearrangement uses TRBV6-5 and TRBJ1-2, with D perhaps matching TRBD1 (5 bases). Between the trimmed V and J ends, which lost 4 bases and 2 bases, there was a span of 8 bases. Per germline, CDR1 MNHEY and CDR2 SVGAGI. The CDR3 sequence is 13 residues long. The CDR3 DNA is TGTGCCAGCAGTTCGTCAGGGAACTATGGCTACACCTTC. This sequence encodes CASSSSGNYGYTF.

This clone was observed a few times. The sample carries other DNA sequences with the same CDR3. The chain combines TRBV5-1 with TRBJ2-7; 10 bases align to TRBD2. The ends lost 4 bases at V and 2 bases at J; junction bases unmatched: 6. Per germline, CDR1 SGHRS and CDR2 YFSETQ. CDR3 size: 15 residues. The CDR3 here is CASSPRLAGAYEQYF. Here the CDR3 DNA reads TGCGCCAGCAGCCCACGCCTAGCGGGGGCCTACGAGCAGTACTTC.

The chain employs TRBV19 and TRBJ2-2, with 7 bases fitting TRBD1. J gave up 5 bases and V 5 bases, and 8 bases lay outside the gene matches. CDR3 length equals 15 residues. Germline values: CDR1 LNHDA, CDR2 SQIVND (reference sequence). CDR3 region: CASSVQGFGTGELFF. DNA of the CDR3: TGTGCCAGTAGTGTACAGGGGTTCGGGACCGGGGAGCTGTTTTTT.

This clone came up once. The V call is TRBV7-8, the J call TRBJ2-1; tentative D call: TRBD2 (5 bases). The CDR3 has 13 residues. Per germline, CDR1 SGHVS and CDR2 FQNEAQ. The V gene lost 5 bases and the J gene lost 6 bases, with 11 bases spanning the gap. The CDR3 loop reads CASSDSVGNEQFF. The CDR3 region has the DNA TGTGCCAGCAGCGATAGCGTGGGCAATGAGCAGTTCTTC. The complete variable domain, with remaining parts taken from reference TRBV7-8 and TRBJ2-1, reads GAGVSQSPRYKVAKRGQDVALRCDPISGHVSLFWYQQALGQGPEFLTYFQNEAQLDKSGLPSDRFFAERPEGSVSTLKIQRTQQEDSAVYLCASSDSVGNEQFFGPGTRLTVL.

The V call is TRBV19, the J call TRBJ1-3; perhaps TRBD1 as D (5 bases). Trimming removed 6 bases at V and 2 bases at J, with 8 bases between. This CDR3 comprises 13 residues. Germline-derived CDR1 and CDR2 are LNHDA and SQIVND (reference sequence). This CDR3 reads CASRRQTGNTIYF. The CDR3 nucleotides read TGTGCCAGTAGGCGACAGACTGGAAACACCATATATTTT.

J is TRBJ2-7 and V is TRBV7-2; 7 bases align to TRBD2. In germline, CDR1 is SGHTA, CDR2 FQGNSA. V trimming: 4 bases; J trimming: 2 bases; junction bases outside the gene matches: 8. The CDR3 contains 15 residues. This chain's CDR3 is CASSSERGGAYEQYF. The CDR3, as DNA: TGTGCCAGCAGCTCCGAGCGGGGTGGTGCCTACGAGCAGTACTTC.

The chain joins TRBV27 to TRBJ2-6; TRBD1 matches at 7 bases. Germline V CDR1 and CDR2: MNHEY, SMNVEV (reference sequence). There are 15 residues in the CDR3. With 5 bases clipped from V and 8 bases from J, the junction kept 9 bases outside the gene matches. The CDR3 DNA reads TGTGCCAGCAGTCCTCGACAGGGATTCCCCAACGTCCTGACTTTC. Its translation is CASSPRQGFPNVLTF.

The chain employs TRBV29-1 and TRBJ2-1; TRBD2 aligns across 7 bases. There are 13 residues in the CDR3. The germline CDR1 and CDR2 sequences are SQVTM and ANQGSEA. V was clipped by 7 bases and J by 3 bases; unmatched bases: 6. The CDR3 DNA is TGCAGCGCCGGGACTAACATCTACAATGAGCAGTTCTTC. It encodes CSAGTNIYNEQFF.

The chain has TRBV4-1 and TRBJ1-1; D is undetermined. V lost 2 bases and J 2 bases, leaving 12 bases between the germline ends. Per germline, CDR1 MGHRA and CDR2 YSYEKL. The CDR3 is made up of 15 amino acids. The CDR3 loop is CASSQRLQINTEAFF. As DNA, the CDR3 is TGCGCCAGCAGCCAACGCCTACAGATAAACACTGAAGCTTTCTTT.

This clone was counted between two and nine times. The J gene is TRBJ1-6, the V gene TRBV27; 10 bases align to TRBD1. V lost 6 bases, J lost 0 bases, and 11 bases stayed unmatched. CDR1 and CDR2 (germline): MNHEY, SMNVEV (reference sequence). The length of the CDR3 is 19 residues. The CDR3 nucleotides are TGTGCCAGCAGGCAAGACGGGACAGGGGTCAGCTCCTATAATTCACCCCTCCACTTT. Protein: CASRQDGTGVSSYNSPLHF.

The chain employs TRBV10-3 and TRBJ2-2; 7 nucleotides line up with TRBD1. After removal of 8 bases from V and 7 bases from J, the junction contained 13 bases not matched to a gene. Germline CDR1 ENHRY, CDR2 SYGVKD. The CDR3 contains 15 residues. The CDR3, as DNA: TGTGCCATCGGCGAGGGGGCTGGGAACCACGGGGAGCTGTTTTTT. The encoded protein is CAIGEGAGNHGELFF.

The chain has TRBV5-1 and TRBJ1-3; TRBD1 matches 7 bases. The CDR3 is 14 amino acids. V was clipped by 3 bases and J by 9 bases; unmatched bases: 9. Germline lookup yields CDR1 SGHRS and CDR2 YFSETQ. The CDR3 is CASSWGTEKTTIYF. In DNA form, the CDR3 reads TGCGCCAGCAGCTGGGGGACAGAGAAAACCACCATATATTTT. Looking up the rest from reference TRBV5-1 and TRBJ1-3 gives the full variable domain: KAGVTQTPRYLIKTRGQQVTLSCSPISGHRSVSWYQQTPGQGLQFLFEYFSETQRNKGNFPGRFSGRQFSNSRSEMNVSTLELGDSALYLCASSWGTEKTTIYFGEGSWLTVV.

This chain connects TRBV10-3 to TRBJ1-2; 8 bases are shared with TRBD1. Trimming cost V 10 bases and J 0 bases; bases outside gene matches: 10. The CDR3 spans 15 residues. Germline CDR1 and CDR2: ENHRY and SYGVKD. The CDR3 is CATRRVGQANYGYTF. The CDR3 DNA follows: TGTGCCACCCGTCGGGTGGGACAGGCTAACTATGGCTACACCTTC.

The chain links TRBV27 to TRBJ2-2; no firm D call. The CDR3 has 11 amino acids. Deletions cut 8 bases from V and 3 bases from J, with 4 bases between. The germline V gene encodes CDR1 MNHEY and CDR2 SMNVEV (reference sequence). CDR3 sequence: CASGYTGELFF. In nucleotides, the CDR3 is TGTGCCAGCGGCTACACCGGGGAGCTGTTTTTT.

The CDR3 nucleotides are TGTGCCAGCTCACCAAGCCGACAGGGGAACGGGGAGCTGTTTTTT. Translation: CASSPSRQGNGELFF. The chain uses TRBV18 and TRBJ2-2, with TRBD1 matching 8 bases. The CDR3 contains 15 residues. The germline gives CDR1 KGHSH, CDR2 LQKENI. The V gene end was trimmed by 2 bases and the J gene end by 7 bases; junction bases not matched to a gene: 6.

The chain links TRBV29-1 to TRBJ2-5; TRBD1 agrees at 11 bases. CDR1 is SQVTM and CDR2 is ANQGSEA in the germline V gene. V lost 2 bases and J lost 5; bases outside the gene matches: 4. The CDR3 extends over 14 amino acids. The CDR3 DNA follows: TGCAGCGTTGAATGGACAGGGGGCTTGGAGACCCAGTACTTC. Translation gives CSVEWTGGLETQYF.

The gene calls are TRBV11-2 and TRBJ1-2; D not resolved. Trimming removed 4 bases from V and 6 bases from J, with 6 bases in between. The CDR3 has 11 residues. Germline loops: CDR1 SGHAT, CDR2 FQNNGV. DNA for the CDR3: TGTGCCAGCAGCTCCCAGGATGGCTACACCTTC. Residues: CASSSQDGYTF.

The gene calls are TRBV5-1 and TRBJ1-1, with D maybe TRBD1 (5 bases). V was trimmed by 4 bases and J by 0 bases, leaving 7 bases between them. Looked up from germline, CDR1 is SGHRS and CDR2 is YFSETQ. The CDR3 contains 13 residues. CDR3 residues: CASSTTVNTEAFF. The CDR3 coding sequence is TGCGCCAGCAGCACGACAGTGAACACTGAAGCTTTCTTT.

This clone has a single count. This chain joins TRBV11-3 and TRBJ2-7; maybe TRBD2 (6 bases). V dropped 5 bases and J dropped 6 bases, with 14 bases sitting between them. Germline-derived CDR1 and CDR2 are SGHNT and YENEEA. This CDR3 is 13 amino acids long. CDR3 protein: CASSPFGGIEQYF. The CDR3 DNA sequence: TGTGCCAGCAGCCCATTCGGCGGGATCGAGCAGTACTTC.

The V and J genes are TRBV5-1 and TRBJ2-7, with a possible D match to TRBD1 (5 bases). V shed 1 base and J shed 2 bases, with 10 bases lying between them. The germline V gene encodes CDR1 SGHRS and CDR2 YFSETQ. This CDR3 has 14 residues. This CDR3 reads CASSLRGNAYEQYF. The CDR3 DNA reads as TGCGCCAGCAGCTTGAGGGGTAATGCCTACGAGCAGTACTTC.

The chain employs TRBV5-1 and TRBJ1-6; a weak D match, TRBD1 (6 bases). Trimming removed 0 bases from V and 0 bases from J, with 10 bases in between. Germline V CDR1 and CDR2: SGHRS, YFSETQ. The length of the CDR3 is 17 residues. DNA for the CDR3: TGCGCCAGCAGCTTGGAGGGGGGGGGCTCCTATAATTCACCCCTCCACTTT. It translates to CASSLEGGGSYNSPLHF.